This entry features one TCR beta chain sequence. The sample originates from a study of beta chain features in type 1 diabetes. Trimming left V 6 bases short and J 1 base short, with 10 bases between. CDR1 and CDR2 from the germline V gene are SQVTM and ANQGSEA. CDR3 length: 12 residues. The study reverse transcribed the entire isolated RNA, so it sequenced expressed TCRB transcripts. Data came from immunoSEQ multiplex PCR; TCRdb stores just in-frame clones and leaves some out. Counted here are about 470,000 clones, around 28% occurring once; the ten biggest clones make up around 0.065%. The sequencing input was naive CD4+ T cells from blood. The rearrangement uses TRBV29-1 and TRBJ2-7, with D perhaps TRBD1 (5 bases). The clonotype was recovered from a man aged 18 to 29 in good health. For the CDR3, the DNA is TGCAGCGTAATCAGGGAATCCTACGAGCAGTACTTC. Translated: CSVIRESYEQYF.